This T cell receptor beta chain was profiled in a study of early T cells in non-severe SARS-CoV-2 infection. At the level of the study: Alpha and beta chains were unpaired, from unsorted whole-blood bulk RNA.

Trimming cost V 4 bases and J 6 bases, with 13 bases left between them. Germline-derived CDR1 and CDR2 are SGHTA and FQGTGA. The CDR3 extends over 13 amino acids. The TCR library protocol was used to attach unique molecular identifiers. These identifiers were attached to individual cDNA molecules. TCRdb ran MiXCR on the 5' RACE reads and lists one entry per CDR3 protein. The profile shows approximately 56,000 distinct CDR3 sequences, around 15% of them singletons. This clonotype was counted a few times. Sequenced material: whole blood, taken at baseline. This receptor was taken from an adult who was a healthcare worker with PCR-confirmed SARS-CoV-2 infection or an uninfected control (not recorded which). The chain uses TRBV7-3 and TRBJ2-7; D might be TRBD1 or TRBD2, each matching 5 bases. The DNA for the CDR3 is TGTGCCAGCAGCTCTGGGACCCAGGGCGAGCAGTACTTC. Translated, it gives CASSSGTQGEQYF.